Listed below are T cell receptor beta chains from one sample, sequenced in a study of shared clonotypes between healthy human individuals. Method: immunoSEQ multiplex PCR; TCRdb's copy keeps in-frame clones and lacks some. The sample holds about 2 million clones, over 85% seen once. The sequenced material came from naive CD8+ T cells sorted from blood. These receptor sequences come from a man aged 18 to 29 in good health. CDR3s include the opening cysteine and the closing phenylalanine or tryptophan.

V gene	J gene	CDR3 length	CDR3 protein
TRBV11-2	TRBJ2-5	14	CASSLVGSRETQYF
TRBV6-5	TRBJ1-2	14	CASSYSEGADGYTF
TRBV5-1	TRBJ1-6	17	CASSLEGDSSYNSPLHF
TRBV6-5	TRBJ2-7	14	CASSYTGVAYEQYF
TRBV27	TRBJ2-3	14	CASRGQSETDTQYF
TRBV14	TRBJ1-1	16	CASSQDGEAGNTEAFF
TRBV9	TRBJ2-2	15	CASSVAGEGSGELFF
TRBV28	TRBJ2-3	18	CASSLGIPGGLAPDTQYF
TRBV5-6	TRBJ1-1	15	CASSLGAGQNTEAFF
TRBV4-1	TRBJ1-4	12	CASSQAGEKLFF
TRBV4-1	TRBJ2-7	15	CASSPGLAGGYEQYF
TRBV7-9	TRBJ1-2	15	CASSLVAVANYGYTF
TRBV5-4	TRBJ1-1	14	CASSLGLGDTEAFF
TRBV27	TRBJ2-7	13	CASSFGGGDEQYF
TRBV5-4	TRBJ2-7	13	CASSLSRAYEQYF
TRBV15	TRBJ2-7	12	CATSDRSYEQYF
TRBV27	TRBJ2-2	14	CASSLQGWTGELFF
TRBV27	TRBJ1-5	16	CASSLLGVQGRQPQHF
TRBV10-2	TRBJ1-2	15	CASSDSARGDYGYTF
TRBV5-1	TRBJ2-5	17	CASRLIPERDLQETQYF
TRBV4-1	TRBJ2-7	16	CASSHIVSARSYEQYF
TRBV25-1	TRBJ1-2	12	CASSEQTYGYTF
TRBV9	TRBJ1-3	14	CASSGGSSGNTIYF
TRBV28	TRBJ1-5	13	CASSLGQNQPQHF
TRBV25-1	TRBJ2-1	17	CASSDTPGQSSYNEQFF
TRBV4-1	TRBJ2-1	16	CASSQDSGARSNEQFF
TRBV27	TRBJ1-3	16	CASSMGQPSVGNTIYF
TRBV27	TRBJ2-7	14	CASSSRLASYEQYF
TRBV13	TRBJ1-6	12	CASRLQNSPLHF
TRBV6-6	TRBJ2-3	16	CAIGAGVTRTADTQYF
TRBV28	TRBJ2-7	15	CASAYRGLSTYEQYF
TRBV6-6	TRBJ2-7	13	CASSRGLVYEQYF
TRBV30	TRBJ1-5	16	CAWSLSPTLSNQPQHF
TRBV6-1	TRBJ1-1	13	CASSEFGDTEAFF
TRBV2	TRBJ1-5	15	CASTYGEGWNQPQHF
TRBV19	TRBJ2-1	15	CASRSGVISGNEQFF
TRBV5-6	TRBJ1-2	12	CASSSQDYGYTF
TRBV19	TRBJ2-7	13	CASSPLFGYEQYF